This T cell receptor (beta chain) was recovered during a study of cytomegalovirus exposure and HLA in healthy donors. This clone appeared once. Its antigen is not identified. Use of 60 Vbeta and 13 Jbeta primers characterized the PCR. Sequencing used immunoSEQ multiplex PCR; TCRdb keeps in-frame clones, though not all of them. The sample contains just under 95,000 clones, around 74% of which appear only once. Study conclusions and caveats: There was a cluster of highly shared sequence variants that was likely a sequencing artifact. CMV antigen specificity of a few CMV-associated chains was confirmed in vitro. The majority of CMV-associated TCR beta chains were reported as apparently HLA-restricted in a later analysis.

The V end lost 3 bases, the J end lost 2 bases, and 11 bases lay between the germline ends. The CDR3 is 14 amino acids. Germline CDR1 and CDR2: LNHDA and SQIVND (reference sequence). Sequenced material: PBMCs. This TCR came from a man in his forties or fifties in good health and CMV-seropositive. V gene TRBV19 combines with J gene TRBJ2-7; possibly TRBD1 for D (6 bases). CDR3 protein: CASSIYKGAYEQYF. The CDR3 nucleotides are TGTGCCAGTAGTATTTATAAGGGGGCCTACGAGCAGTACTTC.